A single sample is the source of the 3 T cell receptor beta chains below, sequenced in a study of T cells in Graves' hyperthyroidism and ophthalmopathy. Amplification targeted TCR beta CDR3 regions from RNA transcripts. When the TCR CDR3 underwent first-round RT-PCR, the HTBI primer set was used. TCRdb re-called the multiplex PCR reads with MiXCR, one entry per CDR3 protein. This table holds about 640,000 distinct CDR3 sequences, around 21% found once. The sample was blood. The receptors stem from a man aged 25-40 years with Graves' ophthalmopathy.

This clonotype was seen repeatedly, ten times or more. CDR3 residues: CASSLYRDPPAEQYF. CDR3 DNA: TGTGCCAGCAGTTTATATCGGGATCCTCCAGCCGAGCAGTACTTC. The V gene is TRBV28, the J gene TRBJ2-7, with a tentative D call TRBD2 (5 bases). Germline V lookup: CDR1 MDHEN, CDR2 SYDVKM. The V end was cut by 1 base, the J end by 6 bases, with 16 bases between. The CDR3 has 15 residues.

This chain joins TRBV6-1 and TRBJ1-5; perhaps TRBD1 as D (5 bases). In germline, CDR1 is MNHNS, CDR2 SASEGT. This CDR3 contains 17 residues. The V gene lost 6 bases and the J gene lost 1 base, with 19 bases spanning the gap. As DNA, the CDR3 is TGTGCCAGCAGGGCGGCAGGGCAATTCGGGAGCAATCAGCCCCAGCATTTT. Amino acids: CASRAAGQFGSNQPQHF.

This chain uses TRBV30 with TRBJ2-7, with TRBD2 matching 9 bases. V dropped 2 bases and J dropped 2; count of bases not matched to a gene: 4. The CDR3 runs to 14 residues. CDR1 is GTSNPN and CDR2 is SVGIG in the germline V gene (reference sequence). CDR3 sequence: CAWSYLAGPYEQYF. The CDR3 coding sequence is TGTGCCTGGAGTTACCTAGCGGGACCCTACGAGCAGTACTTC.